This T cell receptor beta chain was recovered during a study of blood T cell repertoires in COVID-19. Study in general: Researchers got acute and convalescent COVID-19 samples from the United States, Italy and Spain. T cells, B-cell-depleted T cells, or PBMCs supplied cDNA or gDNA.

CDR3 length: 16 residues. Germline V gives CDR1 SNHLY, CDR2 FYNNEI. Trimming left V 4 bases short and J 1 base short, with 17 bases between. The authors' processing: Quantification of nucleated cells was approximated via reference gene primer amplification. This table comes from immunoSEQ multiplex PCR, and its TCRdb copy is limited to in-frame clones, with some not included. V and J calls and clone size are given by that table; D and trimming were obtained from the DNA. The data show under 250,000 clones, about 85% seen once. V and J are TRBV2 and TRBJ2-7; D perhaps matches TRBD1 (5 bases). Sequenced sample: peripheral blood. The source of this sequence is a woman aged 60-70 years who had recovered from COVID-19. For the CDR3, the DNA is TGTGCCAGCAGTGGCCAGTTTGGGGCCACGTCCTACGAGCAGTACTTC. This encodes CASSGQFGATSYEQYF.